This T cell receptor (beta chain) was observed in a study of T cell responses to AZD1222 COVID-19 vaccine. Notes on the study in general: After two AZD1222 doses, spike-specific TCR breadth and depth rose versus day 0. Of spike-specific TCRs, nearly half reportedly target regions left unmutated in variants. The donor cohort was predominantly white British with a female majority, and clonal diversity may have been underestimated.

Trimming removed 4 bases at V and 2 bases at J, with 13 bases between. Germline V CDR1 and CDR2: SGHDT, YYEEEE. The CDR3 spans 16 residues. Comments on this clone: Its antigen is undetermined.

Only in-frame clones appear in the TCRdb table, and some are missing; sequencing was by immunoSEQ multiplex PCR. The sample lists under 90,000 clones, 70% to 90% occurring once. This chain connects TRBV5-6 to TRBJ2-6, with D hard to call. Sequencing was performed on peripheral blood, taken 28 days after the second AZD1222 dose. This TCR came from an adult who received the AZD1222 COVID-19 vaccine. CDR3 nucleotide sequence: TGTGCCAGCAGCCGTACGATGGTGACTGGGGCCAACGTCCTGACTTTC. It yields the protein CASSRTMVTGANVLTF.